This paragraph covers one T cell receptor beta chain sequence. The repertoire was sequenced with immunoSEQ multiplex PCR; TCRdb's copy has only in-frame clones and lacks some. The sample lists roughly 150,000 clones, 80% to 90% occurring once. These data come from a study of blood T cell repertoires in COVID-19. CDR1 and CDR2 (germline): GTSNPN, SVGIG (reference sequence). V was clipped by 4 bases and J by 4 bases; unmatched bases: 9. CDR3 length equals 14 residues. This clonotype was obtained from a woman aged 45-65 years with COVID-19, enrolled during active disease. J is TRBJ2-7 and V is TRBV30, with 8 bases fitting TRBD1. The sample was peripheral blood. The CDR3 region has the DNA TGTGCCTGGACCCCGACAGGGGTGAGGTACGAGCAGTACTTC. Translated, it gives CAWTPTGVRYEQYF.